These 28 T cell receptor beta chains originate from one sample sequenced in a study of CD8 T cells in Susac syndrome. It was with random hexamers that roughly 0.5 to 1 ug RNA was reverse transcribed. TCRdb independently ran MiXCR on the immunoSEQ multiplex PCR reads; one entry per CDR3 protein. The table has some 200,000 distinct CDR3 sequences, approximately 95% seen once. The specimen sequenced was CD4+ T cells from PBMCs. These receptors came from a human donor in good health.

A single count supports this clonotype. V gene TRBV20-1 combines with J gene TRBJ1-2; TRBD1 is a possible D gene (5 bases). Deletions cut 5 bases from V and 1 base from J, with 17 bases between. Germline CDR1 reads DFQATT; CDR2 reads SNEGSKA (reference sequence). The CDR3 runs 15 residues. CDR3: CSAHGGYGDNYGYTF. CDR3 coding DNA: TGCAGTGCTCATGGGGGGTACGGGGATAACTATGGCTACACCTTC.

In DNA form, the CDR3 reads TGCAGTGCTACCGGGACAGGGTACAATGAGCAGTTCTTC. It specifies CSATGTGYNEQFF. This chain joins TRBV20-1 and TRBJ2-1; the match to TRBD1 covers 9 bases. CDR3 length: 13 residues. Germline CDR1 is DFQATT and CDR2 is SNEGSKA (reference sequence). V was clipped by 4 bases and J by 4 bases; unmatched bases: 2.

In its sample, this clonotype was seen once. The CDR3 DNA sequence: TGTGCCAGCAGCGAGGGAAGAGGGACACTAAAAAACTATGGCTACACCTTC. It is translated as CASSEGRGTLKNYGYTF. The chain couples TRBV9 to TRBJ1-2; maybe TRBD1 (6 bases). The V and J ends lost 3 bases and 2 bases respectively, with 20 bases between them. This CDR3 comprises 17 residues. Germline CDR1 and CDR2: SGDLS and YYNGEE.

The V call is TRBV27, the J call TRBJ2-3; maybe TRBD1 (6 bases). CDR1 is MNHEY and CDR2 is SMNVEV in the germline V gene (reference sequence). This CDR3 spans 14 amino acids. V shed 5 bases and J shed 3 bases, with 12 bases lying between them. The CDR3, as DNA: TGTGCCAGCAGTCTCGGACAGAGAACAGATACGCAGTATTTT. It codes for CASSLGQRTDTQYF.

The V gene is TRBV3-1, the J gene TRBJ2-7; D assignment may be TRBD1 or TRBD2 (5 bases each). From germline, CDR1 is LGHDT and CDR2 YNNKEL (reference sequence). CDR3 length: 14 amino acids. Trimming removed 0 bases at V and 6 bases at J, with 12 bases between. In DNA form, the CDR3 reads TGTGCCAGCAGCCAAGATGGGGCAGGGACCGAGCAGTACTTC. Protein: CASSQDGAGTEQYF.

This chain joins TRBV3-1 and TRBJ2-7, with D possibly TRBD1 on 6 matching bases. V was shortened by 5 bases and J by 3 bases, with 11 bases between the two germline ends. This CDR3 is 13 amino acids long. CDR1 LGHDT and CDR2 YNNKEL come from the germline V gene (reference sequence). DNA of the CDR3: TGTGCCAGCAGCAGGCAGGGGAACTACGAGCAGTACTTC. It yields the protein CASSRQGNYEQYF.

The CDR3 reads CASSYSMAGGLADTQYF. CDR3 DNA: TGTGCCAGCAGTTACTCGATGGCGGGAGGGCTAGCAGATACGCAGTATTTT. This sequence joins TRBV7-3 and TRBJ2-3; 9 nucleotides match TRBD2. The CDR3 loop spans 17 amino acids. Germline-derived CDR1 and CDR2 are SGHTA and FQGTGA. Trimming removed 6 bases from V and 4 bases from J; junction bases left unmatched: 14.

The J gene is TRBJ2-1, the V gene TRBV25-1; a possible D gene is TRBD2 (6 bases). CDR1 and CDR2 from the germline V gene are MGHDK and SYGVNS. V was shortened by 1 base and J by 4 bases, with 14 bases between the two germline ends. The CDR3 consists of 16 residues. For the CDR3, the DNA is TGTGCCAGCAGTGAATCGGCGGGACCGAGATACAATGAGCAGTTCTTC. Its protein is CASSESAGPRYNEQFF.

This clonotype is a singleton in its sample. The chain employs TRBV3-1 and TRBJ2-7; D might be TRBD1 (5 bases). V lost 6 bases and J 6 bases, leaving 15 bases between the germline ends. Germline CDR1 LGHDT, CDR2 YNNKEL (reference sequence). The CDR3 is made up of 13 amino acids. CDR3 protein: CASSWGFKGEQYF. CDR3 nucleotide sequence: TGTGCCAGCAGTTGGGGCTTTAAGGGCGAGCAGTACTTC.

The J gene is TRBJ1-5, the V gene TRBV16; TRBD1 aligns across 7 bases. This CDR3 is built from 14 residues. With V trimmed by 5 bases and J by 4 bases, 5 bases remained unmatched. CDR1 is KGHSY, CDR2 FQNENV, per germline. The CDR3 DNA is TGTGCCAGCAGCGAGGCAGGGGGGAATCAGCCCCAGCATTTT. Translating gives CASSEAGGNQPQHF.

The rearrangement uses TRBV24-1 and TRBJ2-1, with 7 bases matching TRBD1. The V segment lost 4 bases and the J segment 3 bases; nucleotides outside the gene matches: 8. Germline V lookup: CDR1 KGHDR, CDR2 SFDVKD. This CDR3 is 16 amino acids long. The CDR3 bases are TGTGCCACCAGTGACACCGGGACAGTAAGCTACAATGAGCAGTTCTTC. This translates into CATSDTGTVSYNEQFF.

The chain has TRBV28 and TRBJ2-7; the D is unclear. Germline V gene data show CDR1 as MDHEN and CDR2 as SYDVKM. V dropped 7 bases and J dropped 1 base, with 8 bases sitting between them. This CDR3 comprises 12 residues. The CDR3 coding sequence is TGTGCCAGCATCGGACGGTCCTACGAGCAGTACTTC. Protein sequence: CASIGRSYEQYF.

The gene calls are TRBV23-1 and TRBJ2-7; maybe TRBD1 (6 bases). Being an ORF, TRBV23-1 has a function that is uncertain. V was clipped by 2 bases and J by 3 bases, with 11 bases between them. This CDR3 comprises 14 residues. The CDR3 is CASSQDRIGYEQYF. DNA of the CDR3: TGCGCCAGCAGTCAAGACAGGATAGGCTACGAGCAGTACTTC.

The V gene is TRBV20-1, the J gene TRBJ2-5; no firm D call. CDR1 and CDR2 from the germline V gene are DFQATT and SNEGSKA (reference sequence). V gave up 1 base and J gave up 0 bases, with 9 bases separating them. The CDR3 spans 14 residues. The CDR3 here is CSARVVWNQETQYF. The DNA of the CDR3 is TGCAGTGCTAGAGTAGTGTGGAACCAAGAGACCCAGTACTTC.

The DNA of the CDR3 is TGTGCCAGTAAGGCTAGTCGGCCCAATGAGCAGTTCTTC. It translates to CASKASRPNEQFF. The rearrangement uses TRBV19 and TRBJ2-1; D gene ambiguous. Trimming removed 7 bases from V and 6 bases from J, with 13 bases in between. The CDR3 sequence is 13 residues long. Germline-derived CDR1 and CDR2 are LNHDA and SQIVND (reference sequence).

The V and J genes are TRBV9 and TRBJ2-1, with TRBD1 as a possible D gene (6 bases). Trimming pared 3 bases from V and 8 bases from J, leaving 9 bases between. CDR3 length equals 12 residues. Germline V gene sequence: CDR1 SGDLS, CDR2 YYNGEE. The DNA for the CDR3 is TGTGCCAGCAGCGGATCAGGGGATGAGCAGTTCTTC. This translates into CASSGSGDEQFF. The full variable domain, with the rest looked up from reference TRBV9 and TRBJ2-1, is DSGVTQTPKHLITATGQRVTLRCSPRSGDLSVYWYQQSLDQGLQFLIQYYNGEERAKGNILERFSAQQFPDLHSELNLSSLELGDSALYFCASSGSGDEQFFGPGTRLTVL.

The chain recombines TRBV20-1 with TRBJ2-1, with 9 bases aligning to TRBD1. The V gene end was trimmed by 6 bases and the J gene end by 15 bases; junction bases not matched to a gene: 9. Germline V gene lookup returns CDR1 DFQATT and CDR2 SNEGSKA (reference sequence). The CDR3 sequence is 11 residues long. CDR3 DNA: TGCAGTGCCCGTACCGGGACAGGGATGTTCTTC. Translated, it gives CSARTGTGMFF.

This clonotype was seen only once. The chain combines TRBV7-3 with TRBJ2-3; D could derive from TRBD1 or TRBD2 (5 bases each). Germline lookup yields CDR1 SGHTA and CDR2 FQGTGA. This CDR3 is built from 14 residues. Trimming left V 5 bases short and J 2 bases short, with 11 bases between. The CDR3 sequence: CASSRGTHTDTQYF. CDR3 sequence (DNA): TGTGCCAGCAGCCGGGGCACGCACACAGATACGCAGTATTTT.

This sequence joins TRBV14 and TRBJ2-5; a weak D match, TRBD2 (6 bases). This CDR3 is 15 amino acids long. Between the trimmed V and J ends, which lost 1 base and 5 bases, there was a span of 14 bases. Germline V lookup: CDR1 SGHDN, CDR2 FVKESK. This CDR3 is CASSQGRVGGETQYF. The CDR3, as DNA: TGTGCCAGCAGCCAAGGGAGGGTCGGTGGGGAGACCCAGTACTTC.

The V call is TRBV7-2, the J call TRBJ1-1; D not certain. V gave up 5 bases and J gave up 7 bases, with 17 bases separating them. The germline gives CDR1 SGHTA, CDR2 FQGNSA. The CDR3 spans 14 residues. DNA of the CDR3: TGTGCCAGCAGCGCACCCGGCCGGGTGGGTGAAGCTTTCTTT. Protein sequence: CASSAPGRVGEAFF.

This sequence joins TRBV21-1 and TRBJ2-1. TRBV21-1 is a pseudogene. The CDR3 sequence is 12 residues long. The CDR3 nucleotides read TGTGCCAGCAGCCGAGACATCAATGAGCAGTTCTTC. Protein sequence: CASSRDINEQFF.

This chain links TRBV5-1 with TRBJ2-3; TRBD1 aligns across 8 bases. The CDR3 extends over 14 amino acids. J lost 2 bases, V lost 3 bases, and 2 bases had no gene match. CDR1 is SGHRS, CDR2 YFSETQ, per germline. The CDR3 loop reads CASSWDRLTDTQYF. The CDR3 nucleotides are TGCGCCAGCAGCTGGGACAGGCTCACAGATACGCAGTATTTT.

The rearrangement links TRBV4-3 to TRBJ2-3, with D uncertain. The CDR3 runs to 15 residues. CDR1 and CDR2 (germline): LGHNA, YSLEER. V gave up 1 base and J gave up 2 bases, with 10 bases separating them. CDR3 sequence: CASSQGAAPTDTQYF. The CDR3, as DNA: TGCGCCAGCAGCCAAGGGGCTGCACCCACAGATACGCAGTATTTT.

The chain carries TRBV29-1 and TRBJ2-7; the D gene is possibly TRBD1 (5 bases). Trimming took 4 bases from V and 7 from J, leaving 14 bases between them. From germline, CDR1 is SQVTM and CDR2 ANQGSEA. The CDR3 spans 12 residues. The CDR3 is CSVVRTTEEQYF. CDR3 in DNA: TGCAGCGTTGTTCGGACAACGGAGGAGCAGTACTTC.

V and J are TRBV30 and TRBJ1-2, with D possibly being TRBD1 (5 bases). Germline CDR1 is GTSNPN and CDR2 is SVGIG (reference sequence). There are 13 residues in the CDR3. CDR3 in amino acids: CAPGERTDYGYTF. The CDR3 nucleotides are TGTGCTCCGGGGGAACGAACGGACTATGGCTACACCTTC. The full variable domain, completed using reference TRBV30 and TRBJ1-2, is SQTIHQWPATLVQPVGSPLSLECTVEGTSNPNLYWYRQAAGRGLQLLFYSVGIGQISSEVPQNLSASRPQDRQFILSSKKLLLSDSGFYLCAPGERTDYGYTFGSGTRLTVV.

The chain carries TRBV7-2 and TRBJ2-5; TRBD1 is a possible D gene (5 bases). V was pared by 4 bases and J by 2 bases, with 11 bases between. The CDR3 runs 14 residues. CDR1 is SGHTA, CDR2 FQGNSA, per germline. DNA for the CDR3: TGTGCCAGCAGCTCCACCAGGGTTCAAGAGACCCAGTACTTC. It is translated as CASSSTRVQETQYF.

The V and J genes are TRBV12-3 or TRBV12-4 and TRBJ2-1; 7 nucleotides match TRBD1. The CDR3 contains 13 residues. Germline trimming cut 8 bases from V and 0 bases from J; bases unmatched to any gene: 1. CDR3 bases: TGTGCCAGCCGGGACAGCTCCTACAATGAGCAGTTCTTC. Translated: CASRDSSYNEQFF.

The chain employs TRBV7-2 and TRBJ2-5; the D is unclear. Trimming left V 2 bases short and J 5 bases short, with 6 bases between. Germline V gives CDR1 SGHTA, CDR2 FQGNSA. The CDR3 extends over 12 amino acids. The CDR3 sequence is CASSLMRETQYF. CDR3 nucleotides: TGTGCCAGCAGCTTAATGAGGGAGACCCAGTACTTC.